These 29 T cell receptor beta chains originate from one sample sequenced in a study of blood T cell repertoires in COVID-19. This table comes from immunoSEQ multiplex PCR, and its TCRdb copy is limited to in-frame clones, with some not included. Here the sample spans about 480,000 clones, roughly 88% being singletons. The sequencing input was peripheral blood. These receptors came from a woman between 50 and 59 years old with COVID-19, enrolled during active disease.

This clone was found a few times. This chain connects TRBV3-1 (or the pseudogene TRBV3-2) to TRBJ1-6, with 9 positions matching TRBD1. The CDR3 is 14 residues long. After removal of 1 base from V and 8 bases from J, the junction contained 0 bases not matched to a gene. The germline CDR1 and CDR2 sequences are LGHDT and YNNKEL (reference sequence). The CDR3 DNA reads TGTGCCAGCAGCCAAGGGACAGGGGATTCACCCCTCCACTTT. It is translated as CASSQGTGDSPLHF.

The chain recombines TRBV10-3 with TRBJ1-6; TRBD1 is a possible D gene (5 bases). The germline CDR1 and CDR2 sequences are ENHRY and SYGVKD. The CDR3 loop spans 14 amino acids. V was pared by 0 bases and J by 8 bases, with 8 bases between. In DNA form, the CDR3 reads TGTGCCATCAGTGAGTCAGGGGAGGATTCACCCCTCCACTTT. Translating gives CAISESGEDSPLHF.

V usage is TRBV2 and J usage is TRBJ1-3, with D hard to call. Germline V gene sequence: CDR1 SNHLY, CDR2 FYNNEI. Trimming pared 3 bases from V and 0 bases from J, leaving 9 bases between. This CDR3 is built from 15 residues. The CDR3 spells CASSDSGVSGNTIYF. The CDR3 coding sequence is TGTGCCAGCAGTGATTCGGGAGTCTCTGGAAACACCATATATTTT.

CDR3 in DNA: TGTGCCAGCAGGCCCCGAGACCTCTGGGTCGGGGGCTACACCTTC. Protein sequence: CASRPRDLWVGGYTF. This chain joins TRBV2 and TRBJ1-2, with D hard to call. The V gene lost 6 bases and the J gene lost 8 bases, with 22 bases spanning the gap. CDR1 SNHLY and CDR2 FYNNEI come from the germline V gene. The CDR3 loop spans 15 amino acids.

The rearrangement uses TRBV28 and TRBJ2-1; the D gene is possibly TRBD2 (7 bases). Germline CDR1 is MDHEN and CDR2 is SYDVKM. The CDR3 length is 13 residues. The germline V and J ends were trimmed by 7 bases and 10 bases, with 17 bases remaining between them. CDR3 in DNA: TGTGCCAGCATGCAGGGAGGGGGTACGGAGCAGTTCTTC. Protein sequence: CASMQGGGTEQFF.

This clone occurred once. V and J are TRBV11-2 and TRBJ2-5, with D perhaps TRBD2 (6 bases). CDR3 length: 15 residues. Looked up from germline, CDR1 is SGHAT and CDR2 is FQNNGV. Trimming took 3 bases from V and 3 from J, leaving 14 bases between them. The CDR3: CASSLGDSAEETQYF. CDR3 DNA: TGTGCCAGCAGCTTGGGGGACTCAGCAGAAGAGACCCAGTACTTC.

The DNA for the CDR3 is TGTGCCAGCAGTTACACACGGGACAGGGTAACTCAGCCCCAGCATTTT. It translates to CASSYTRDRVTQPQHF. The genes are TRBV6-6 and TRBJ1-5; TRBD1 aligns across 9 bases. CDR3 length: 16 residues. J gave up 6 bases and V 2 bases, and 8 bases lay outside the gene matches. The germline V gene encodes CDR1 MNHNY and CDR2 SVGAGI (reference sequence).

This clone has a single count. The chain uses TRBV10-3 and TRBJ2-3; 10 bases map to TRBD1. Germline V CDR1 and CDR2: ENHRY, SYGVKD. Germline trimming cut 4 bases from V and 4 bases from J; bases unmatched to any gene: 2. The length of the CDR3 is 14 residues. The CDR3 DNA sequence: TGTGCCATCAGTGGACAGGGGGCGTCAGATACGCAGTATTTT. It encodes CAISGQGASDTQYF.

This chain uses TRBV6-5 with TRBJ2-7; D is perhaps TRBD1 (5 bases). Trimming shortened V by 7 bases and J by 2 bases, and 12 bases separated the two germline ends. CDR3 length: 13 residues. Germline loops: CDR1 MNHEY, CDR2 SVGAGI. The CDR3 protein is CASISDTTYEQYF. The CDR3 DNA reads as TGTGCCAGCATCTCGGACACTACCTACGAGCAGTACTTC.

This clone showed up just a few times. V gene TRBV5-4 combines with J gene TRBJ2-3, with 7 bases matching TRBD2. From germline, CDR1 is SGHNT and CDR2 YYREEE (reference sequence). Trimming removed 4 bases from V and 6 bases from J; junction bases left unmatched: 8. CDR3 size: 14 residues. As DNA, the CDR3 is TGTGCCAGCAGCGCGAGGTCCGGGGGGGATACGCAGTATTTT. Translation gives CASSARSGGDTQYF.

This chain uses TRBV24-1 with TRBJ2-2; 12 bases are shared with TRBD2. Germline values: CDR1 KGHDR, CDR2 SFDVKD. The V gene end was trimmed by 0 bases and the J gene end by 3 bases; junction bases not matched to a gene: 4. This CDR3 spans 18 amino acids. The CDR3 is CATSDLPTSGGDTGELFF. For the CDR3, the DNA is TGTGCCACCAGTGATTTGCCGACTAGCGGGGGAGACACCGGGGAGCTGTTTTTT.

The chain recombines TRBV3-1 (or the pseudogene TRBV3-2) with TRBJ1-1, with 7 bases identical to TRBD1. The CDR3 loop spans 16 amino acids. Germline CDR1 reads LGHDT; CDR2 reads YNNKEL (reference sequence). The J segment lost 5 bases and the V segment lost 3 bases, leaving 12 bases of the junction unmatched. The CDR3: CASSQQTSGGRTEAFF. CDR3 bases: TGTGCCAGCAGCCAGCAGACTTCAGGGGGTCGAACTGAAGCTTTCTTT.

Only a few counts were recorded for this clone. This sequence joins TRBV24-1 and TRBJ1-4, with TRBD1 matching 7 bases. The V gene's germline CDR1 is KGHDR and CDR2 SFDVKD. The CDR3 extends over 18 amino acids. With 3 bases clipped from V and 0 bases from J, the junction kept 9 bases outside the gene matches. CDR3: CATSDTSGQRATNEKLFF. CDR3 nucleotides: TGTGCCACCAGTGATACCTCGGGACAGCGCGCAACTAATGAAAAACTGTTTTTT.

J is TRBJ1-2 and V is TRBV14; no definite D call. CDR3 length: 13 amino acids. Germline V gene lookup returns CDR1 SGHDN and CDR2 FVKESK. The germline V and J ends were trimmed by 0 bases and 8 bases, with 10 bases remaining between them. CDR3 in amino acids: CASSQEQIRGYTF. CDR3 coding DNA: TGTGCCAGCAGCCAAGAACAGATAAGGGGCTACACCTTC.

The chain combines TRBV10-2 with TRBJ2-7, with D tentatively TRBD1 (6 bases). There are 13 residues in the CDR3. CDR1 WSHSY and CDR2 SAAADI come from the germline V gene. Trimming removed 7 bases at V and 6 bases at J, with 16 bases between. CDR3 sequence (DNA): TGCGCCAGCAACTGGGCAGGGGATTCCGAGCAGTACTTC. Translated, it gives CASNWAGDSEQYF.

The rearrangement links TRBV28 to TRBJ2-7, with 9 bases matching TRBD1. CDR1 and CDR2 from the germline V gene are MDHEN and SYDVKM. V lost 5 bases, J lost 4 bases, and 6 bases stayed unmatched. The CDR3 runs 14 residues. The CDR3 sequence is CASSRRDRAYEQYF. The CDR3 DNA sequence: TGTGCCAGCAGTCGCCGGGACAGGGCATACGAGCAGTACTTC. The whole variable domain, remainder taken from reference TRBV28 and TRBJ2-7, is DVKVTQSSRYLVKRTGEKVFLECVQDMDHENMFWYRQDPGLGLRLIYFSYDVKMKEKGDIPEGYSVSREKKERFSLILESASTNQTSMYLCASSRRDRAYEQYFGPGTRLTVT.

J is TRBJ2-1 and V is TRBV9, with D tentatively TRBD2 (5 bases). The germline CDR1 and CDR2 sequences are SGDLS and YYNGEE. The V gene lost 3 bases and the J gene lost 6 bases, with 7 bases spanning the gap. The CDR3 spans 12 residues. CDR3 DNA: TGTGCCAGCAGCGAAGAGGGCAATGAGCAGTTCTTC. It codes for CASSEEGNEQFF.

The rearrangement uses TRBV10-3 and TRBJ1-5; possible D gene TRBD1, 5 bases. CDR3 length: 15 amino acids. The V end was cut by 0 bases, the J end by 3 bases, with 9 bases between. Germline assignment: CDR1 ENHRY and CDR2 SYGVKD. CDR3 amino acids: CAISESGHLNQPQHF. CDR3 nucleotide sequence: TGTGCCATCAGTGAGTCCGGACACCTCAATCAGCCCCAGCATTTT.

This chain connects TRBV7-6 to TRBJ1-1; D is undetermined. The CDR3 extends over 16 amino acids. Germline lookup yields CDR1 SGHVS and CDR2 FNYEAQ. V lost 5 bases to trimming and J lost 6 bases, with 22 bases between them. CDR3 loop: CASSPVGSQVGAEAFF. CDR3 DNA sequence: TGTGCCAGCAGCCCCGTGGGTAGCCAGGTCGGGGCTGAAGCTTTCTTT.

V usage is TRBV7-9 and J usage is TRBJ1-1, with 7 bases that match TRBD1. The length of the CDR3 is 12 residues. CDR1 and CDR2 (germline): SEHNR, FQNEAQ (reference sequence). J lost 9 bases, V lost 6 bases, and 7 bases had no gene match. This CDR3 reads CASSTTGRKAFF. CDR3 nucleotides: TGTGCCAGCAGTACGACAGGGAGAAAAGCTTTCTTT. Variable domain in full (rest from reference TRBV7-9 and TRBJ1-1): DTGVSQNPRHKITKRGQNVTFRCDPISEHNRLYWYRQTLGQGPEFLTYFQNEAQLEKSRLLSDRFSAERPKGSFSTLEIQRTEQGDSAMYLCASSTTGRKAFFGQGTRLTVV.

The DNA for the CDR3 is TGCGCCAGCAGCTTGGACCCGGAGGAAGCTTTCTTT. Translated, it gives CASSLDPEEAFF. The rearrangement joins TRBV5-1 to TRBJ1-1; D gene unclear. V shed 0 bases and J shed 8 bases, with 8 bases lying between them. The CDR3 sequence is 12 residues long. Germline CDR1 reads SGHRS; CDR2 reads YFSETQ. The full variable domain, completed using reference TRBV5-1 and TRBJ1-1, is KAGVTQTPRYLIKTRGQQVTLSCSPISGHRSVSWYQQTPGQGLQFLFEYFSETQRNKGNFPGRFSGRQFSNSRSEMNVSTLELGDSALYLCASSLDPEEAFFGQGTRLTVV.

V is TRBV11-2 and J is TRBJ1-1, with D possibly being TRBD1 (6 bases). The CDR3 spans 15 residues. The germline V gene has CDR1 SGHAT and CDR2 FQNNGV. Trimming removed 1 base at V and 1 base at J, with 10 bases between. The CDR3 protein is CASSLVGHPNTEAFF. The CDR3 nucleotides read TGTGCCAGCAGCTTAGTGGGACACCCGAACACTGAAGCTTTCTTT. The whole variable domain, remainder taken from reference TRBV11-2 and TRBJ1-1, is EAGVAQSPRYKIIEKRQSVAFWCNPISGHATLYWYQQILGQGPKLLIQFQNNGVVDDSQLPKDRFSAERLKGVDSTLKIQPAKLEDSAVYLCASSLVGHPNTEAFFGQGTRLTVV.

The chain carries TRBV5-6 and TRBJ2-1; no clear D gene. V shed 0 bases and J shed 6 bases, with 4 bases lying between them. The germline V gene has CDR1 SGHDT and CDR2 YYEEEE. The CDR3 totals 12 residues. Here the CDR3 reads CASSLAVNEQFF. CDR3 in DNA: TGTGCCAGCAGCTTGGCCGTCAATGAGCAGTTCTTC.

This clone has just a few counts. The chain couples TRBV19 to TRBJ2-3, with 8 bases matching TRBD2. This CDR3 has 14 residues. Germline V gives CDR1 LNHDA, CDR2 SQIVND (reference sequence). After removal of 5 bases from V and 8 bases from J, the junction contained 9 bases not matched to a gene. The CDR3 coding sequence is TGTGCCAGTAGTCCAACGGGGGGGGGCCTTACGCAGTATTTT. This sequence encodes CASSPTGGGLTQYF.

The gene calls are TRBV10-3 and TRBJ1-4; a weak D match, TRBD1 (6 bases). CDR1 and CDR2 (germline): ENHRY, SYGVKD. V lost 3 bases, J lost 5 bases, and 16 bases lay in between. CDR3 length: 16 residues. The CDR3 bases are TGTGCCATCAGTGAAAAATTGGACAGAGAAAATGAAAAACTGTTTTTT. It translates to CAISEKLDRENEKLFF.

The chain uses TRBV2 and TRBJ1-2, with 8 bases identical to TRBD1. Per the germline V gene, CDR1 is SNHLY and CDR2 is FYNNEI. The CDR3 is made up of 13 amino acids. The V segment lost 11 bases and the J segment 2 bases; nucleotides outside the gene matches: 7. CDR3 sequence: CAYSGGVNYGYTF. The CDR3 DNA is TGTGCCTATTCAGGGGGCGTAAACTATGGCTACACCTTC.

This clone was detected a few times. The V call is TRBV5-1, the J call TRBJ2-7; TRBD1 agrees at 9 bases. Germline loops: CDR1 SGHRS, CDR2 YFSETQ. This CDR3 contains 14 residues. The V segment lost 4 bases and the J segment 3 bases; nucleotides outside the gene matches: 5. CDR3 nucleotides: TGCGCCAGCAGCCGGGGACAGGGCGGCTACGAGCAGTACTTC. Residues: CASSRGQGGYEQYF.

J is TRBJ2-5 and V is TRBV5-1, with a weak D call TRBD1 (6 bases). Germline V gene sequence: CDR1 SGHRS, CDR2 YFSETQ. The CDR3 has 17 residues. V was clipped by 0 bases and J by 1 base, with 16 bases between them. CDR3 DNA sequence: TGCGCCAGCAGCTTGGGAGGTTCGGGACACCGCCAAGAGACCCAGTACTTC. Translating it yields CASSLGGSGHRQETQYF. Full variable domain (rest looked up from reference TRBV5-1 and TRBJ2-5): KAGVTQTPRYLIKTRGQQVTLSCSPISGHRSVSWYQQTPGQGLQFLFEYFSETQRNKGNFPGRFSGRQFSNSRSEMNVSTLELGDSALYLCASSLGGSGHRQETQYFGPGTRLLVL.

For this clone: At the DNA level, this CDR3 is encoded by other sequences in the same sample as well. The gene calls are TRBV9 and TRBJ2-7, with 9 bases matching TRBD1. The CDR3 contains 15 residues. Germline lookup yields CDR1 SGDLS and CDR2 YYNGEE. After removal of 2 bases from V and 2 bases from J, the junction contained 5 bases not matched to a gene. In DNA form, the CDR3 reads TGTGCCAGCAGCGTCGGGACAGGGCCCACCTACGAGCAGTACTTC. This gives the protein CASSVGTGPTYEQYF.